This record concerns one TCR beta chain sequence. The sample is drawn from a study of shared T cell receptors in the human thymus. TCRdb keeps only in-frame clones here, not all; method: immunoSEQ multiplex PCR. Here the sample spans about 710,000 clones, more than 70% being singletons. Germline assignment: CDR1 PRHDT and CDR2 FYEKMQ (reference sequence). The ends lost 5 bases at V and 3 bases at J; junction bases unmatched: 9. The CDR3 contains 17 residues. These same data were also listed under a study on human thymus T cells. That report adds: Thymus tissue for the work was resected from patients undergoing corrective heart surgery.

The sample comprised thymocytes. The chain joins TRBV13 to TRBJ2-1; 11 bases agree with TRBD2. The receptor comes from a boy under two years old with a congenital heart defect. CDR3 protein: CASSGKTSGGYYNEQFF. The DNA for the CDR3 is TGTGCCAGCAGCGGAAAAACTAGCGGGGGATACTACAATGAGCAGTTCTTC.